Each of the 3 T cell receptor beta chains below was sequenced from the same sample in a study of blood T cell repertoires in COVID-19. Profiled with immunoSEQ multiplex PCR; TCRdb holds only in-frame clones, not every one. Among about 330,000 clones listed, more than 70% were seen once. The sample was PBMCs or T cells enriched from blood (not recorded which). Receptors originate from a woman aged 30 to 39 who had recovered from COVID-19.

The CDR3 spells CASSFTQGSGNTIYF. CDR3 DNA sequence: TGTGCCAGCAGCTTCACACAGGGATCCGGAAACACCATATATTTT. The chain carries TRBV11-2 and TRBJ1-3, with a possible D match to TRBD1 (6 bases). From germline, CDR1 is SGHAT and CDR2 FQNNGV. The CDR3 runs 15 residues. Trimming stripped 3 bases from V and 4 bases from J, with 13 bases between.

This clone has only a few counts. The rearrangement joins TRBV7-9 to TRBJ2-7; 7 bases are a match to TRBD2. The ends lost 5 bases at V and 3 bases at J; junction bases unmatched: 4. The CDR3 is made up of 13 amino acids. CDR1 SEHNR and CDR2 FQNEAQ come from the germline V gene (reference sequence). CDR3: CASSAGTNYEQYF. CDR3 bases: TGTGCCAGCAGCGCGGGGACTAACTACGAGCAGTACTTC.

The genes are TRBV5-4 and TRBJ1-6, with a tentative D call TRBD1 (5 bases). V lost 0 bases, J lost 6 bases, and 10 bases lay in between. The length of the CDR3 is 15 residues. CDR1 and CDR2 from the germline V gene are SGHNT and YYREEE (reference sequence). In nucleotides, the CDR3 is TGTGCCAGCAGCTTGGTAGGGGCTCGTAATTCACCCCTCCACTTT. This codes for CASSLVGARNSPLHF.